The 9 T cell receptor beta chains given below trace back to one sample, sequenced in a study of T cells in Graves' hyperthyroidism and ophthalmopathy. The TCR beta CDR3 regions underwent amplification using RNA transcripts as the source. The HTBI set primed first-round TCR CDR3 RT-PCR. TCRdb recomputed calls from the multiplex PCR reads with MiXCR, one row per CDR3 protein. This table holds approximately 600,000 distinct CDR3 sequences, roughly 14% found once. The specimen was blood. These receptors came from a woman aged 40 to 50 with Graves' ophthalmopathy.

J is TRBJ1-1 and V is TRBV20-1; D unclear. CDR1 is DFQATT, CDR2 SNEGSKA, per germline (reference sequence). The CDR3 has 13 amino acids. Trimming cost V 1 base and J 0 bases, with 6 bases left between them. This chain's CDR3 is CSARGGLNTEAFF. DNA of the CDR3: TGCAGTGCTAGAGGTGGGTTGAACACTGAAGCTTTCTTT.

This clonotype occurred many times. The V and J genes are TRBV15 and TRBJ1-5; 9 bases line up with TRBD1. CDR3 length: 15 residues. Germline assignment: CDR1 LNHNV and CDR2 YYDKDF (reference sequence). With V trimmed by 5 bases and J by 7 bases, 9 bases remained unmatched. The CDR3 nucleotides are TGTGCCACCAGCGAAGCGGGACAGGGAGGCCAGCCCCAGCATTTT. It specifies CATSEAGQGGQPQHF.

The rearrangement links TRBV27 to TRBJ2-7; D tentatively reads TRBD1 or TRBD2 (6 bases each). Germline loops: CDR1 MNHEY, CDR2 SMNVEV (reference sequence). This CDR3 is built from 15 residues. The V gene lost 7 bases and the J gene lost 6 bases, with 22 bases spanning the gap. CDR3 region: CASIPPGDWPVEQYF. The CDR3 DNA reads as TGTGCCAGCATTCCCCCAGGGGACTGGCCCGTCGAGCAGTACTTC.

Remarks on this clonotype: A junction end diverges from the germline sequence, so it may reflect a read error. The chain combines TRBV7-7 with TRBJ2-3, with 11 bases matching TRBD1. CDR1 is SSHAT, CDR2 FNYEAQ, per germline (reference sequence). The CDR3 loop spans 14 amino acids. The CDR3 loop reads CASSPGQGGDTQYF. The DNA for the CDR3 is TGTGCTAGCAGCCCGGGACAGGGGGGAGATACGCAGTATTTT.

This clonotype was detected ten times or more. The genes are TRBV7-8 and TRBJ1-5, with a tentative D call TRBD1 (5 bases). Looked up from germline, CDR1 is SGHVS and CDR2 is FQNEAQ. V lost 0 bases, J lost 6 bases, and 15 bases lay in between. The CDR3 has 16 amino acids. CDR3 sequence (DNA): TGTGCCAGCAGCTTAGCTCCGGGGCACTTCGGTCAGCCCCAGCATTTT. Translating it yields CASSLAPGHFGQPQHF.

This clonotype has a count of ten or more. CDR3 nucleotides: TGTGCCAGCAGCTCCCCGACAGGGGGGACCTACGAGCAGTACTTC. Translation gives CASSSPTGGTYEQYF. V usage is TRBV7-2 and J usage is TRBJ2-7, with 9 bases fitting TRBD1. Germline V lookup: CDR1 SGHTA, CDR2 FQGNSA. V gave up 4 bases and J gave up 2 bases; unmatched junction bases: 6. The CDR3 consists of 15 residues.

This clonotype showed up just a few times. The rearrangement links TRBV19 to TRBJ1-5, with a weak D call TRBD1 (6 bases). Germline CDR1 and CDR2: LNHDA and SQIVND (reference sequence). This CDR3 is built from 14 residues. V was clipped by 8 bases and J by 1 base, with 12 bases between them. The CDR3 sequence: CASDPTGSNQPQHF. As DNA, the CDR3 is TGTGCCAGTGATCCAACAGGGAGCAATCAGCCCCAGCATTTT.

There are many counts of this clonotype. J is TRBJ1-5 and V is TRBV20-1; a possible D gene is TRBD1 (5 bases). Per germline, CDR1 DFQATT and CDR2 SNEGSKA (reference sequence). V was pared by 6 bases and J by 7 bases, with 22 bases between. CDR3 length: 15 amino acids. The CDR3 nucleotides read TGCAGTGCCCGGGCTAGACTGGGGCCGGGGCAGCCCCAGCATTTT. This gives the protein CSARARLGPGQPQHF.

This clonotype was recorded at least ten times. This rearrangement joins TRBV7-9 to TRBJ2-7; TRBD2 agrees at 7 bases. The germline CDR1 and CDR2 sequences are SEHNR and FQNEAQ (reference sequence). Losses at the gene ends were 3 bases for V and 5 bases for J; bases not matched to a gene: 7. This CDR3 is built from 14 residues. The CDR3 is CASSFSGWNDEQYF. The CDR3 DNA sequence: TGTGCCAGCAGCTTTAGCGGGTGGAACGACGAGCAGTACTTC. The full variable domain, with the rest looked up from reference TRBV7-9 and TRBJ2-7, is DTGVSQNPRHKITKRGQNVTFRCDPISEHNRLYWYRQTLGQGPEFLTYFQNEAQLEKSRLLSDRFSAERPKGSFSTLEIQRTEQGDSAMYLCASSFSGWNDEQYFGPGTRLTVT.